The text below deals with one TCR beta chain. The data are from a study of blood T cells in healthy people across ages. At least 6.5 million PBMCs were isolated per sample. Sample-barcoded 5' priming and a J-beta primer mix drove a second PCR of roughly 6 to 12 cycles. TCRdb reanalysed the 5' RACE reads using MiXCR and keeps one entry per CDR3 protein. The data show about 1,400,000 distinct CDR3 sequences, roughly 64% seen once. The germline V gene has CDR1 MNHEY and CDR2 SVGAGI. This CDR3 spans 13 amino acids. Trimming took off 5 bases at V and 6 bases at J, with 13 bases between the two ends. Sequences were obtained from blood. This TCR was recovered from a man aged 18 to 35 in good health. The genes are TRBV6-5 and TRBJ1-2; maybe TRBD1 (5 bases). The CDR3 DNA reads as TGTGCCAGCAGTCGGGACGGAGTTGATGGCTACACCTTC. Translated, it gives CASSRDGVDGYTF.